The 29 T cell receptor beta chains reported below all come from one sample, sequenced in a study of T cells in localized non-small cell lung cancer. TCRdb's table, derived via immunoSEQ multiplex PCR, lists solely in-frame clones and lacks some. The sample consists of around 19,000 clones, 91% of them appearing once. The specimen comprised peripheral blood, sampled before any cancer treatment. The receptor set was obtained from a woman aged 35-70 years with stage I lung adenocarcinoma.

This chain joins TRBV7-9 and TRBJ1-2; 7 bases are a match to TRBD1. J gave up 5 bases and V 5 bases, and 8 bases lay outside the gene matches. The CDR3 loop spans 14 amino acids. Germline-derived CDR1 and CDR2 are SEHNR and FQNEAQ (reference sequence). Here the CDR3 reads CASSPSGTVYGYTF. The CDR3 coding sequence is TGTGCCAGCAGCCCCAGTGGGACAGTTTATGGCTACACCTTC.

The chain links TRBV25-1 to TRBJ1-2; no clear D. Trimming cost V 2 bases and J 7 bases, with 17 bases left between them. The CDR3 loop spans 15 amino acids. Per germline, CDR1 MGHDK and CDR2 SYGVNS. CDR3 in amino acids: CASSEPYGKGGGYTF. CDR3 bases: TGTGCCAGCAGTGAACCCTACGGGAAGGGCGGTGGCTACACCTTC.

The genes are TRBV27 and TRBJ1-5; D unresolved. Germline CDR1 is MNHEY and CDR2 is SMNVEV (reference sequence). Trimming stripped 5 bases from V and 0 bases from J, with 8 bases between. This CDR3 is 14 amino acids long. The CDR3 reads CASSVRYSNQPQHF. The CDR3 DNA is TGTGCCAGCAGTGTTCGTTATAGCAATCAGCCCCAGCATTTT.

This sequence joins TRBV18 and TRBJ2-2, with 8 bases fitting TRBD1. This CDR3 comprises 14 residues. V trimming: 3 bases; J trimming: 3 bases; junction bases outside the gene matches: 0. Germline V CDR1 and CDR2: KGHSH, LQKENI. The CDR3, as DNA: TGTGCCAGCTCACCGGACAGGGACACCGGGGAGCTGTTTTTT. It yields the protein CASSPDRDTGELFF.

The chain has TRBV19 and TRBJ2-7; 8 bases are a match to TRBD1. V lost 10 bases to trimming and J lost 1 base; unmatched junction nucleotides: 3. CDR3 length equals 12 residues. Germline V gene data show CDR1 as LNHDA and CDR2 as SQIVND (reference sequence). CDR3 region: CATTGGSYEQYF. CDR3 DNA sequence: TGTGCCACCACAGGGGGTTCCTACGAGCAGTACTTC. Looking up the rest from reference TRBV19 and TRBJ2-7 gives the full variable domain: DGGITQSPKYLFRKEGQNVTLSCEQNLNHDAMYWYRQDPGQGLRLIYYSQIVNDFQKGDIAEGYSVSREKKESFPLTVTSAQKNPTAFYLCATTGGSYEQYFGPGTRLTVT.

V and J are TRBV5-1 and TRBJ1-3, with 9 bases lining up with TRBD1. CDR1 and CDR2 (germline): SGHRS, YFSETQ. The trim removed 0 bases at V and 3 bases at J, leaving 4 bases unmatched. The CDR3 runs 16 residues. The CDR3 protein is CASSLGQGGFGNTIYF. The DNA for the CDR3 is TGCGCCAGCAGCTTGGGACAGGGGGGATTTGGAAACACCATATATTTT.

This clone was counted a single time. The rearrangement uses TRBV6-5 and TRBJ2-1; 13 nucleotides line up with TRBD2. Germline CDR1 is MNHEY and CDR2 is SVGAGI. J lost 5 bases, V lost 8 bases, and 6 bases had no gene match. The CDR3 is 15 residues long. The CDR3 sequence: CASSFGTSGNNEQFF. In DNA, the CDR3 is TGTGCCAGCTCCTTCGGGACTAGCGGGAACAATGAGCAGTTCTTC.

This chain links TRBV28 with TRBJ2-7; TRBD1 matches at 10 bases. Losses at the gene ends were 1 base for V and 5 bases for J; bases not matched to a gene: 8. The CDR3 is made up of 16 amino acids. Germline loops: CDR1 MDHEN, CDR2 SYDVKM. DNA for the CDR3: TGTGCCAGCAGTTTATTGGGACAGGGGAATCCCCACGAGCAGTACTTC. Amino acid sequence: CASSLLGQGNPHEQYF.

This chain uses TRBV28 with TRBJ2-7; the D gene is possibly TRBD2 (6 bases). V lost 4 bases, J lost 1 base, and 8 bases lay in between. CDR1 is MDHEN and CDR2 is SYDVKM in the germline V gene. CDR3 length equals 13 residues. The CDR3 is CASSWAGSYEQYF. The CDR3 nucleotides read TGTGCCAGCAGTTGGGCGGGATCCTACGAGCAGTACTTC. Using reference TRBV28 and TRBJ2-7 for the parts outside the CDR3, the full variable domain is DVKVTQSSRYLVKRTGEKVFLECVQDMDHENMFWYRQDPGLGLRLIYFSYDVKMKEKGDIPEGYSVSREKKERFSLILESASTNQTSMYLCASSWAGSYEQYFGPGTRLTVT.

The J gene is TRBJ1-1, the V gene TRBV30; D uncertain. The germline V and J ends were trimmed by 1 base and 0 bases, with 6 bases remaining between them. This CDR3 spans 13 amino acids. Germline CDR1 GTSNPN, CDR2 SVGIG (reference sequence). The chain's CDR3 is CAWSDILNTEAFF. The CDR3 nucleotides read TGTGCCTGGAGTGACATATTGAACACTGAAGCTTTCTTT.

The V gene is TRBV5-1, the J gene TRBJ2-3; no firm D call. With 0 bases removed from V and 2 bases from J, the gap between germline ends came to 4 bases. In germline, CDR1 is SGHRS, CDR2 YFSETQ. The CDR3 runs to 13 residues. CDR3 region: CASSLANTDTQYF. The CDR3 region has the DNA TGCGCCAGCAGCTTGGCAAACACAGATACGCAGTATTTT.

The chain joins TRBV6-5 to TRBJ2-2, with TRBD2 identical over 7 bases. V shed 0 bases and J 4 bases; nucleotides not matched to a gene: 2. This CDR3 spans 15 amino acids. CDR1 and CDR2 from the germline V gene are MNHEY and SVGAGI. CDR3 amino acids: CASSYSAGSTGELFF. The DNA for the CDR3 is TGTGCCAGCAGTTACTCAGCGGGGAGCACCGGGGAGCTGTTTTTT.

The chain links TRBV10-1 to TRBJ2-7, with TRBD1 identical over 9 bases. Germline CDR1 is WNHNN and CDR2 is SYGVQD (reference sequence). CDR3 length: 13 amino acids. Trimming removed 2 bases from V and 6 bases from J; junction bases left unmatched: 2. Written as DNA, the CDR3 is TGCGCCAGCAGTGAGGGGACAGGGACCGAGCAGTACTTC. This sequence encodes CASSEGTGTEQYF.

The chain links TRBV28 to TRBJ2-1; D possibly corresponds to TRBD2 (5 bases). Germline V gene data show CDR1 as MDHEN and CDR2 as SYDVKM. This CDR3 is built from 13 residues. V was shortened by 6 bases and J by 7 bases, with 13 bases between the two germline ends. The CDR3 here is CASSPDWINEQFF. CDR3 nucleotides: TGTGCCAGCAGCCCGGACTGGATTAATGAGCAGTTCTTC.

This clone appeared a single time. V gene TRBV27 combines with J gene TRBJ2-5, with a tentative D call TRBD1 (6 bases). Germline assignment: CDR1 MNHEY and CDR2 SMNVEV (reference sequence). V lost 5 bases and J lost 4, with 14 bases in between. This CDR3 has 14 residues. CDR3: CASSPTGYRETQYF. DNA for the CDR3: TGTGCCAGCAGTCCAACAGGGTATCGAGAGACCCAGTACTTC.

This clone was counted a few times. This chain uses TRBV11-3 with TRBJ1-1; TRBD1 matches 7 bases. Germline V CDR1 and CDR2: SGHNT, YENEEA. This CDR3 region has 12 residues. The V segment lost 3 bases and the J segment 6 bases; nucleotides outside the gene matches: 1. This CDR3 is CASSFGTAEAFF. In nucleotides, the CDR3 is TGTGCCAGCAGCTTCGGGACAGCTGAAGCTTTCTTT. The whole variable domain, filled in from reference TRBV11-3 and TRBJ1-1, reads EAGVVQSPRYKIIEKKQPVAFWCNPISGHNTLYWYLQNLGQGPELLIRYENEEAVDDSQLPKDRFSAERLKGVDSTLKIQPAELGDSAVYLCASSFGTAEAFFGQGTRLTVV.

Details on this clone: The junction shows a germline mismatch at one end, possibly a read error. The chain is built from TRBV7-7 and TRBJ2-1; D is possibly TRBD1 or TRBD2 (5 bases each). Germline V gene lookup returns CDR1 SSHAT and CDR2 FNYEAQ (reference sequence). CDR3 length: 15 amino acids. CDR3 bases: TGTGCTAGCAGCTCCGGGACGCCCTCCTACAATGAGCAGTTCTTC. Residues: CASSSGTPSYNEQFF.

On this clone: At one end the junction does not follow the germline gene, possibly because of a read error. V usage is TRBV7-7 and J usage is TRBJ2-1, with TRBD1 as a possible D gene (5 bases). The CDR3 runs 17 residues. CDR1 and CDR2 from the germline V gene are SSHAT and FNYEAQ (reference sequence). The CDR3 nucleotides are TGTGCTAGCAGCCACAGAGGCCCAGGGATAGGAGACAATGAGCAGTTCTTC. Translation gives CASSHRGPGIGDNEQFF. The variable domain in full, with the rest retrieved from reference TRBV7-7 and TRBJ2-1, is GAGVSQSPRYKVTKRGQDVTLRCDPISSHATLYWYQQALGQGPEFLTYFNYEAQPDKSGLPSDRFSAERPEGSISTLTIQRTEQRDSAMYRCASSHRGPGIGDNEQFFGPGTRLTVL.

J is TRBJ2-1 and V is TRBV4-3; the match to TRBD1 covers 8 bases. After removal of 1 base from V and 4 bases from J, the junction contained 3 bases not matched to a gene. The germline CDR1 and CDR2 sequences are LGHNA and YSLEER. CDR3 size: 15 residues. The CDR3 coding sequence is TGCGCCAGCAGCCAAGGCCGGACAGGGTACAATGAGCAGTTCTTC. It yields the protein CASSQGRTGYNEQFF.

CDR3 protein: CASSLWTSPDGELFF. CDR3 bases: TGTGCCAGCAGTTTGTGGACTAGCCCAGACGGGGAGCTGTTTTTT. The chain employs TRBV28 and TRBJ2-2, with 8 bases identical to TRBD2. Unmatched junction bases numbered 7, after V lost 3 bases and J lost 7 bases. Germline values: CDR1 MDHEN, CDR2 SYDVKM. This CDR3 comprises 15 residues.

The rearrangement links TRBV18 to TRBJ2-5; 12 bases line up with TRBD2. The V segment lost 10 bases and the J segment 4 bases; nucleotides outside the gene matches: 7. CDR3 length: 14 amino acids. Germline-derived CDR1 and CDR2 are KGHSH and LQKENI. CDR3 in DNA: TGTGCCACCGAGACGGGACTAGCGGGAGAGACCCAGTACTTC. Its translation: CATETGLAGETQYF.

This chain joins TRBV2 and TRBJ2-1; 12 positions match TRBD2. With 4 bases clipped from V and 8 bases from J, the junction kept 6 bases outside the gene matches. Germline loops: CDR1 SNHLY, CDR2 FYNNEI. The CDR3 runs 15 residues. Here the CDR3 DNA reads TGTGCCAGCAGTGCGGTAGCTAGCGGGGGGGATGAGCAGTTCTTC. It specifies CASSAVASGGDEQFF.

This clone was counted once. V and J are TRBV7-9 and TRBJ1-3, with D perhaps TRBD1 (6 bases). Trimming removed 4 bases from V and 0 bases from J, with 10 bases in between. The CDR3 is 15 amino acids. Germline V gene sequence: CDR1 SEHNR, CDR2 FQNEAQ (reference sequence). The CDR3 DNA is TGTGCCAGCAGCTCAGGGGTTTTCTCTGGAAACACCATATATTTT. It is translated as CASSSGVFSGNTIYF.

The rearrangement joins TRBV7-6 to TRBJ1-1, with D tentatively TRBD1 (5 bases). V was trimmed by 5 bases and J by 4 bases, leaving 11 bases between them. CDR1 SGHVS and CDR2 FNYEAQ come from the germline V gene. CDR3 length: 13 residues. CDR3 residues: CASSLGGGTEAFF. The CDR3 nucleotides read TGTGCCAGCAGCCTAGGCGGGGGCACTGAAGCTTTCTTT.

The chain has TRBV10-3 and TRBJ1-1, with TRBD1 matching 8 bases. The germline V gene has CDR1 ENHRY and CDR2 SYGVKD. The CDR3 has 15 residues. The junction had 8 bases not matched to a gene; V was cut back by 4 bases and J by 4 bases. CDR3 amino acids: CAISVDRGRFTEAFF. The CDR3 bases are TGTGCCATCAGTGTTGACAGGGGACGGTTCACTGAAGCTTTCTTT.

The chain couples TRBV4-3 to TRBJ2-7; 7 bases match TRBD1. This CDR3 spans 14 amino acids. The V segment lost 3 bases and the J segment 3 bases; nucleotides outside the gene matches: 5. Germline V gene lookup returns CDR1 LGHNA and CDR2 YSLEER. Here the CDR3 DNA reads TGCGCCAGCAGCCAGAACAGGGGTAGCTACGAGCAGTACTTC. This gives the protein CASSQNRGSYEQYF.

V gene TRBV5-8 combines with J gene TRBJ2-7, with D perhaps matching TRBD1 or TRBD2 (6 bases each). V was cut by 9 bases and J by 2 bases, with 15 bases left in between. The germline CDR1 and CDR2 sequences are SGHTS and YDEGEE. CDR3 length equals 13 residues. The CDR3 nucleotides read TGTGCCATTTGGGGGGCCCCGACCTACGAGCAGTACTTC. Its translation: CAIWGAPTYEQYF.

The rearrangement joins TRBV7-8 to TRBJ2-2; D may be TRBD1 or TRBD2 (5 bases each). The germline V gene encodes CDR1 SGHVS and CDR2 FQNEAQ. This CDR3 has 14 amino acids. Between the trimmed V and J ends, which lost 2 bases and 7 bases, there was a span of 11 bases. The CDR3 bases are TGTGCCAGCAGCTTACGGGGACCTTACGGGGAGCTGTTTTTT. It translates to CASSLRGPYGELFF.

The CDR3 here is CASSFEGNSGNTIYF. The CDR3 coding sequence is TGTGCCAGCAGCTTTGAGGGAAACTCTGGAAACACCATATATTTT. This chain connects TRBV7-9 to TRBJ1-3; the D is unclear. Deletions cut 3 bases from V and 0 bases from J, with 9 bases between. This CDR3 region has 15 residues. CDR1 is SEHNR and CDR2 is FQNEAQ in the germline V gene (reference sequence).